Below, one T cell receptor (beta chain) is given with its context. Its matching antigen is unknown. This sample is drawn from a study of T cell responses to AZD1222 COVID-19 vaccine. Study-level background: Timing groups of about 4 and about 12 weeks for second doses were pooled.

Study-wide findings and caveats: Donors skewed white British and female; clonal diversity was possibly underestimated.

This table comes from immunoSEQ multiplex PCR, and its TCRdb copy is limited to in-frame clones, with some not included. The sample yields about 110,000 clones, more than 70% seen once. CDR3 length equals 13 residues. CDR1 and CDR2 (germline): SGHRS, YFSETQ. V was clipped by 0 bases and J by 10 bases, with 11 bases between them. The TCR was taken from an adult in good health. The sample here was peripheral blood, taken on day 0 of AZD1222 vaccination. The chain uses TRBV5-1 and TRBJ2-1; D could derive from TRBD1 or TRBD2 (5 bases each). DNA for the CDR3: TGCGCCAGCAGCTTGGGAGGGGTAGACGAGCAGTTCTTC. It yields the protein CASSLGGVDEQFF. The full variable domain, with the rest looked up from reference TRBV5-1 and TRBJ2-1, is KAGVTQTPRYLIKTRGQQVTLSCSPISGHRSVSWYQQTPGQGLQFLFEYFSETQRNKGNFPGRFSGRQFSNSRSEMNVSTLELGDSALYLCASSLGGVDEQFFGPGTRLTVL.